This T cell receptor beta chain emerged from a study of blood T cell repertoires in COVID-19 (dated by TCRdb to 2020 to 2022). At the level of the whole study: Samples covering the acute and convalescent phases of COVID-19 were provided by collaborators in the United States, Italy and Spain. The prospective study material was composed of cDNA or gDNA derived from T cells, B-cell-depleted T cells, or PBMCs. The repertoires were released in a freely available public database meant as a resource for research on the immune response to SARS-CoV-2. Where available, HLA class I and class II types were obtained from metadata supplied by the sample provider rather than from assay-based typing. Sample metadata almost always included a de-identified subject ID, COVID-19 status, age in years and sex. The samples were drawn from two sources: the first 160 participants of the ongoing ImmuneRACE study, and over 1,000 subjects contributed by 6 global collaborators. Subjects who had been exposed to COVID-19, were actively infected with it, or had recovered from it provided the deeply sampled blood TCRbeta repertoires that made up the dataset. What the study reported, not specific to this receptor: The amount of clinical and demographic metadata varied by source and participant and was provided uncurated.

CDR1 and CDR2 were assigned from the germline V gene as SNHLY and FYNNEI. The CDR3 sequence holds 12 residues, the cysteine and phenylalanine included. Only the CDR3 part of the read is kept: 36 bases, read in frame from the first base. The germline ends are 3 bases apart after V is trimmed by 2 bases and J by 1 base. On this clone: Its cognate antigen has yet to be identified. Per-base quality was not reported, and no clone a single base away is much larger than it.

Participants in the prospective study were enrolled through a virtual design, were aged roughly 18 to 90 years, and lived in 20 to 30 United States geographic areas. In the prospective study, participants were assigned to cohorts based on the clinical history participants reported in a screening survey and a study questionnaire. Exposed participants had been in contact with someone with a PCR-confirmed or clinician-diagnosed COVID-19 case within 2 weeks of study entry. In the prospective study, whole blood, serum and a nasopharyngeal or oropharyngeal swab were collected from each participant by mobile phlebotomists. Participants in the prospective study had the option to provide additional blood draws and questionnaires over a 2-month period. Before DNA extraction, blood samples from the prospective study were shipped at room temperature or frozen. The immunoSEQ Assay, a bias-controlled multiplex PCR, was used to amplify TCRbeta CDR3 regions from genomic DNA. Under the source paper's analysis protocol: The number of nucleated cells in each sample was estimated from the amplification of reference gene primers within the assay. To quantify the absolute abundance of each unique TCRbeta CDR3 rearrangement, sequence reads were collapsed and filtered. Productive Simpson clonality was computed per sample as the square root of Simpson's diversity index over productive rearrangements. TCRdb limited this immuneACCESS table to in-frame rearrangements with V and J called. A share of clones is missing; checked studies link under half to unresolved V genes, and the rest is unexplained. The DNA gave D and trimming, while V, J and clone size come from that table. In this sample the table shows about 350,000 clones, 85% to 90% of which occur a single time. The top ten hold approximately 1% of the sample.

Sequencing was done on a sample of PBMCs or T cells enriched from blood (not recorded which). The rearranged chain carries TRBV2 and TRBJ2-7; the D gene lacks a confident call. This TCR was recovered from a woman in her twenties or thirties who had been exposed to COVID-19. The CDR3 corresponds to CASSERSYEQYF. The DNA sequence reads TGTGCCAGCAGTGAACGGTCCTACGAGCAGTACTTC.